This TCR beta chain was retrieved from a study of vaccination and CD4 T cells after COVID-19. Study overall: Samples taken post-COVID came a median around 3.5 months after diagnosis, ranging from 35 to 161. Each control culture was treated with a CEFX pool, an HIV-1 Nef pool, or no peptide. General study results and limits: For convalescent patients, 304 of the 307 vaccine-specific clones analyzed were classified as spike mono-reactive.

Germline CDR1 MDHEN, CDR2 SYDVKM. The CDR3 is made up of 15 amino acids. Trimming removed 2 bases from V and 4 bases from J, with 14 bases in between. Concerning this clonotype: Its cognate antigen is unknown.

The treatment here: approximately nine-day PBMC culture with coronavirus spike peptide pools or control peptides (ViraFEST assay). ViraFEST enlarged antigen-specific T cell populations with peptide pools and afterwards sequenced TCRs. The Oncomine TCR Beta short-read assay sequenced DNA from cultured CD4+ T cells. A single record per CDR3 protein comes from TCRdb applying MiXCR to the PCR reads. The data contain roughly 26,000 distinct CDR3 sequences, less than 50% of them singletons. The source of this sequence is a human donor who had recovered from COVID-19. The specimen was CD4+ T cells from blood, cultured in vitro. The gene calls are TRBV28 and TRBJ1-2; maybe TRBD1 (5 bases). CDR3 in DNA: TGTGCCAGCAGTTTAAGCCGGACAACAGGCTATGGCTACACCTTC. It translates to CASSLSRTTGYGYTF.